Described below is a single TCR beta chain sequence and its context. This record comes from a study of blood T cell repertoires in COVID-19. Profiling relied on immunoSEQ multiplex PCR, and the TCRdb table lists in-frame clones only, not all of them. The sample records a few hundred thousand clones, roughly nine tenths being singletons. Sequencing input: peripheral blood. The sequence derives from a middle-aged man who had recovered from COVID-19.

CDR3 DNA sequence: TGTGCCAGTAGTCCTCGGACAGGGTACGATTACGAGCAGTACTTC. It specifies CASSPRTGYDYEQYF. The rearrangement uses TRBV19 and TRBJ2-7; the match to TRBD1 covers 8 bases. This CDR3 contains 15 residues. Trimming removed 5 bases from V and 4 bases from J; junction bases left unmatched: 10. The germline gives CDR1 LNHDA, CDR2 SQIVND (reference sequence).